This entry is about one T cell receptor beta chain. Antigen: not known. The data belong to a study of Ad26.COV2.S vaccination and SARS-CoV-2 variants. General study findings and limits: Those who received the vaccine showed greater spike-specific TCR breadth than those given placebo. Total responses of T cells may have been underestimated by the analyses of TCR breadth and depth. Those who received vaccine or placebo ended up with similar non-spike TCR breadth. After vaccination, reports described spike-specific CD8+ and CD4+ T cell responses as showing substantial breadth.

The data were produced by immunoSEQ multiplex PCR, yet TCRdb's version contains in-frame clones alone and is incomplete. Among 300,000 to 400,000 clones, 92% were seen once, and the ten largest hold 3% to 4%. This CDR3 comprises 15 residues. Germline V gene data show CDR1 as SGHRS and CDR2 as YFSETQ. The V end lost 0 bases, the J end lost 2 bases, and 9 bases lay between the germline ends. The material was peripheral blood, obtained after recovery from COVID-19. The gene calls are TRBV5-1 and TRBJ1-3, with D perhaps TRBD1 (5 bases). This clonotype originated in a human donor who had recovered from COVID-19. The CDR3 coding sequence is TGCGCCAGCAGCTTGGGACAGTCGACTGGAAACACCATATATTTT. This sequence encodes CASSLGQSTGNTIYF.